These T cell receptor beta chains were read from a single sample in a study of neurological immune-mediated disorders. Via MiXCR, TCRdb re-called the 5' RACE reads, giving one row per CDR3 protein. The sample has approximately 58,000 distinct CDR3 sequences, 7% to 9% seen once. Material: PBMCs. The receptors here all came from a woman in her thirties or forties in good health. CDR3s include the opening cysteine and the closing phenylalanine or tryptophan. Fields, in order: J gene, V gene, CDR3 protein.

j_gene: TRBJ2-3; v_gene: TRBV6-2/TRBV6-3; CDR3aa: CASCYSKDTQYF
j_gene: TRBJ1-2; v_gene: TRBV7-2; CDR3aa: CASSLKAIPYYGYTF
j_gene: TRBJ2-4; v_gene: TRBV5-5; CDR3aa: CASSWGDLLAKNIQYF
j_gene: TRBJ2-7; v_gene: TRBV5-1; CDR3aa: CASSVETNYEQYF
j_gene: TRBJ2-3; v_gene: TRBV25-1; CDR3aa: CASSDTQGSPDTQYF
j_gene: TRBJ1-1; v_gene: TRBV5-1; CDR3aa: CASSLQGIMNTEAFF
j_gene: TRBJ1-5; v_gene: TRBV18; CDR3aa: CASSPQINQPQHF
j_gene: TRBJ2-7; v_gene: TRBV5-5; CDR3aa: CASSFGTGDEQYF
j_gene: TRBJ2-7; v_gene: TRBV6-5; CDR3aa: CASRRLGNRGQPIYYEQYF
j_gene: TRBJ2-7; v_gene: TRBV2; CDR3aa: CASRTGFWGEQYF
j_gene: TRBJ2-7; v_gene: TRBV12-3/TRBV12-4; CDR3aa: CASSPFEGVEQYF
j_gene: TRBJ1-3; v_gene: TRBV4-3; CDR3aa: CASSRQGLPPGNTIYF
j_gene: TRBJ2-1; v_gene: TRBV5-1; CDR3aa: CASTAAGSYNEQFF
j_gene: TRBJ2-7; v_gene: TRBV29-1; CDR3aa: CSVEDLREQYF
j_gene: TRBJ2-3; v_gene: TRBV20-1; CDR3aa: CSALGLAVPYTDTQYF
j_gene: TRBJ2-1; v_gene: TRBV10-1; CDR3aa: CASSEDSYNEQFF
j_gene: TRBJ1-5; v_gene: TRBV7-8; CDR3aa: CASSLAPGGQPQHF
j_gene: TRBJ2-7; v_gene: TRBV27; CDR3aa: CASSLSSGVRSYEQYF
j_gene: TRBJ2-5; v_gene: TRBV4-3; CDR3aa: CASSQERSRGETQYF
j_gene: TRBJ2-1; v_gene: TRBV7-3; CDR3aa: CASSFHGENYNEQFF
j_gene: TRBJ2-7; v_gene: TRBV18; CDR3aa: CASSPSALSYEQYF
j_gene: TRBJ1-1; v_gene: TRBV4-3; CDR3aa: CASSLTPRENTEAFF
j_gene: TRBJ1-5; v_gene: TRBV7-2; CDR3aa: CASSLGQPAQPQHF
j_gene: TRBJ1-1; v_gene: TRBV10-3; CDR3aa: CAISEGEGRAEAFF
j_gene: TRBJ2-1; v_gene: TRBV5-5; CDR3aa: CASSTTGQISYNEQFF
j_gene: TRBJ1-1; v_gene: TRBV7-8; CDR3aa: CASSLERRTEAFF
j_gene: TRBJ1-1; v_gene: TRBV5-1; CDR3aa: CASSFGTENTEAFF